This T cell receptor beta chain was captured by sequencing in a study of patients and donors after allogeneic stem cell transplantation. From the RT-PCR reads, TCRdb called clonotypes with MiXCR, one entry per CDR3 protein. Of more than 150,000 distinct CDR3 sequences in the sample, less than 45% were seen once. This CDR3 comprises 15 residues. Deletions cut 4 bases from V and 7 bases from J, with 20 bases between. Germline lookup yields CDR1 MDHEN and CDR2 SYDVKM. The sample comprised blood, either unsorted or a sorted T cell fraction (not recorded which). This clonotype was obtained from a human donor who was either an allogeneic HSCT recipient or a stem cell or donor lymphocyte infusion donor (not recorded which). It is not recorded whose cells these are; they may come from a transplant donor. The chain uses TRBV28 and TRBJ2-7; D is unclear. CDR3 protein: CASSSHKPTNIEQYF. DNA of the CDR3: TGTGCCAGCAGTTCCCACAAACCGACGAATATAGAGCAGTACTTC.